This TCR beta chain is drawn from a study of CXCR3-negative and CXCR3-positive naive CD8 T cells. Study outcomes and limitations: With CXCR3 expression partially decreased after cryopreservation, most assays relied on fresh PBMCs. Relative to CXCR3-negative naive cells, CXCR3-positive naive cells had more hydrophobic TRB CDR3s. For memory CD8+ cells diversity was much lower, but both naive subsets had comparably high diversity. CXCR3-negative and CXCR3-positive naive cells shared comparable TRBV-TRBJ usage, but memory cells did not.

Every CD8+ subset sample held 250,000 to 300,000 flow-sorted cells, done in triplicate. To note about this clonotype: The antigen remains unidentified.

Preparation of TRB cDNA libraries relied on 5' RACE carrying UMI labels. TCRdb derives one entry per CDR3 protein from the 5' RACE reads, leaving out DNA. This repertoire includes tens of thousands of distinct CDR3 sequences. The CDR3 totals 13 residues. Germline V gene lookup returns CDR1 MNHEY and CDR2 SVGAGI. Sequenced sample: naive CXCR3+ CD8+ T cells from blood. The subset: CD45RO-CCR7+CD27+CD95- naive CD8+ T cells expressing CXCR3 (TNR3+). The chain has TRBV6-5 and TRBJ2-1; lacking DNA, the TRBD2 call made by TCRdb goes unchecked. The clonotype was recovered from a human donor in good health. Some clones in this sample may be carry-over from other donors' samples. The CDR3 here is CASAAGSGNEQFF.